Sequencing of this T cell receptor (beta chain) was carried out in a study of T cells in Graves' hyperthyroidism and ophthalmopathy. Study-wide results and limits: A median about 6.2 months before onset, the model predicted ophthalmopathy.

Concerning this clonotype: What it recognizes is unknown.

Amplification of TCR beta CDR3 regions was performed using RNA transcripts as template. First-round RT-PCR of the TCR CDR3 relied on the HTBI primer set. TCRdb processed the multiplex PCR reads anew with MiXCR; each CDR3 protein has one entry. There are a few hundred thousand distinct CDR3 sequences in the sample; 20% occur only once, and around a quarter lies in the top ten. Germline V gene sequence: CDR1 DFQATT, CDR2 SNEGSKA (reference sequence). V shed 6 bases and J shed 0 bases, with 12 bases lying between them. This CDR3 region has 13 residues. Hyperthyroidism in the patients, aged 18 to 65, was newly diagnosed and under 2 months in duration.

Material for sequencing was blood. This TCR came from a man between 18 and 29 years old with Graves' hyperthyroidism. The chain has TRBV20-1 and TRBJ2-7; maybe TRBD1 (5 bases). The CDR3 loop reads CSAHDSRSYEQYF. The CDR3, as DNA: TGCAGTGCCCACGACAGCCGCTCCTACGAGCAGTACTTC.